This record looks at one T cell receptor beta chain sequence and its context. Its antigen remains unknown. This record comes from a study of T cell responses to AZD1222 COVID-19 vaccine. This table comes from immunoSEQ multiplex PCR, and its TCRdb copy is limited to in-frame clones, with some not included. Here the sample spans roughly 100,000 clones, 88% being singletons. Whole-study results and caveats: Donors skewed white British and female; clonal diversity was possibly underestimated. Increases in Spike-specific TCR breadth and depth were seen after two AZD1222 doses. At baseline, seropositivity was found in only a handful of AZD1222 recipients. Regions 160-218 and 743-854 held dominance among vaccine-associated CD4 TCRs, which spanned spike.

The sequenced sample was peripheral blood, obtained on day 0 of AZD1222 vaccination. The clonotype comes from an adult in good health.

The CDR3 here is CASSQDVDPWSGPQHF. In DNA, the CDR3 is TGCGCCAGCAGCCAAGATGTCGATCCCTGGTCTGGCCCCCAGCATTTT. The chain joins TRBV4-1 to TRBJ1-5; D is undetermined. V was pared by 0 bases and J by 10 bases, with 19 bases between. Germline V lookup: CDR1 MGHRA, CDR2 YSYEKL. The CDR3 runs to 16 residues.